This TCR beta chain is from a study of post-analysis software for immune sequencing data. Libraries were made from TCR beta cDNA, and they carried unique molecular identifiers. TCRdb re-called the PCR reads through MiXCR, storing one row per CDR3 protein. Of almost 700,000 distinct CDR3 sequences listed, around 60% are singletons. The sample taken for sequencing was blood. This sequence was found in a girl aged 2-10 years with multiple sclerosis.

In nucleotides, the CDR3 is TGTGCCAGCAGCAAAGCATCTAGCGGGAAAGGGTACAATGAGCAGTTCTTC. It encodes CASSKASSGKGYNEQFF. This chain uses TRBV21-1 with TRBJ2-1; TRBD2 is taken as the D call from the table, unchecked against the DNA. TRBV21-1 is a documented pseudogene. The length of the CDR3 is 17 residues.